A single sample gave rise to the 2 T cell receptor beta chains below, sequenced in a study of blood T cell repertoires in COVID-19. TCRdb's table, derived via immunoSEQ multiplex PCR, lists solely in-frame clones and lacks some. The sample consists of under 350,000 clones, around 86% of them appearing once. The specimen sequenced was PBMCs or T cells enriched from blood (not recorded which). The receptors originated from a woman in her late teens or twenties who had recovered from COVID-19.

V is TRBV12-3 or TRBV12-4 and J is TRBJ1-6; possible D gene TRBD1, 6 bases. Trimming shortened V by 6 bases and J by 12 bases, and 9 bases separated the two germline ends. The CDR3 runs to 11 residues. The CDR3 reads CASSSRGPLHF. CDR3 sequence (DNA): TGTGCCAGCAGCTCCAGGGGACCCCTCCACTTT.

The chain is built from TRBV7-2 and TRBJ1-6, with D possibly matching TRBD1 (6 bases). CDR3 length equals 18 residues. The V and J ends lost 4 bases and 0 bases respectively, with 16 bases between them. In germline, CDR1 is SGHTA, CDR2 FQGNSA. CDR3 DNA: TGTGCCAGCAGCTACCCGACCACAGGGATCTCCTATAATTCACCCCTCCACTTT. Protein sequence: CASSYPTTGISYNSPLHF.